What follows describes a single T cell receptor beta chain. Its antigen remains unknown. This entry is derived from a study of cytomegalovirus exposure and HLA in healthy donors. Study results and limitations: TCR sequences were mostly rare, though some public TCRs occurred in many donors.

Primers for the PCR totalled 60 Vbeta and 13 Jbeta. The assay was immunoSEQ multiplex PCR, and TCRdb's table has in-frame clones only and misses some. The sample contains approximately 59,000 clones, approximately 64% of which appear only once. Whereas donors were nominally healthy upon sampling, unrecorded immune exposures were probable. The TCR was taken from a man aged 40-49 years in good health and CMV-seropositive. Sequencing input: PBMCs.

The CDR3 DNA sequence: TGTGCCAGCAGCGCCGGACTAGCGCGAAACTACGAGCAGTACTTC. Translation gives CASSAGLARNYEQYF. V and J are TRBV2 and TRBJ2-7; 9 nucleotides align to TRBD2. The CDR3 extends over 15 amino acids. In germline, CDR1 is SNHLY, CDR2 FYNNEI. V dropped 6 bases and J dropped 3; count of bases not matched to a gene: 9.